A selection of T cell receptor beta chains follows, all from one sample in a study of T cell responses to AZD1222 COVID-19 vaccine. Libraries were prepared by immunoSEQ multiplex PCR; TCRdb keeps only in-frame clonotypes and omits some of them. The sample consists of 100,000 to 150,000 clones, 85% to 90% of them appearing once. Sequenced here: peripheral blood, sampled on day 0 of MenACWY control vaccination. These receptors originate from an adult in good health. CDR3s include the opening cysteine and the closing phenylalanine or tryptophan. The D gene is left open where the match is weak. Part of the rows lack a size; the others show once, few, many or a class for expanded clones.

NA	TRBV7-3	TRBJ2-1	NA	CASSPAGSSYNEQFF	TGTGCCAGCAGCCCCGCGGGGTCTTCCTACAATGAGCAGTTCTTC
TRBD2	TRBV5-1	TRBJ2-1	NA	CASSLGLAGGIGNNEQFF	TGCGCCAGCAGCTTGGGACTAGCGGGAGGAATAGGGAACAATGAGCAGTTCTTC
TRBD2	TRBV4-2	TRBJ2-7	NA	CASSQAGTSDYEQYF	TGTGCCAGCAGCCAGGCAGGGACTAGCGACTACGAGCAGTACTTC
NA	TRBV11-3	TRBJ1-1	NA	CASLVVYTEAFF	TGTGCCAGCCTTGTCGTGTACACTGAAGCTTTCTTT
NA	TRBV5-6	TRBJ1-5	NA	CASSLGRLEPQHF	TGTGCCAGCAGCTTGGGTAGGCTGGAGCCCCAGCATTTT
NA	TRBV6-5	TRBJ1-2	NA	CASSNQQGLGYTF	TGTGCCAGCAGCAATCAACAGGGTCTCGGCTACACCTTC
NA	TRBV11-3	TRBJ1-2	NA	CASSYLGHPYF	TGTGCCAGCAGCTACCTGGGACACCCCTACTTC
TRBD1	TRBV7-8	TRBJ2-7	NA	CASSLERDRVGWEQYF	TGTGCCAGCAGCTTAGAACGGGACAGGGTAGGATGGGAGCAGTACTTC
NA	TRBV5-6	TRBJ2-7	NA	CASSWGPSYEQYF	TGTGCCAGCAGCTGGGGACCATCCTACGAGCAGTACTTC
NA	TRBV30	TRBJ2-2	few	CAWSPSSTGELFF	TGTGCCTGGAGTCCCTCAAGCACCGGGGAGCTGTTTTTT
NA	TRBV6-1	TRBJ1-4	NA	CASSELRGQGINEKLFF	TGTGCCAGCAGTGAATTAAGGGGCCAAGGGATTAATGAAAAACTGTTTTTT
TRBD2	TRBV10-3	TRBJ2-7	NA	CAISDPPGGGSSYEQYF	TGTGCCATCAGTGACCCTCCAGGTGGCGGGAGCTCCTACGAGCAGTACTTC
NA	TRBV18	TRBJ2-1	NA	CASSPLADDEQFF	TGTGCCAGCTCACCACTAGCGGACGATGAGCAGTTCTTC
NA	TRBV9	TRBJ2-1	once	CASSVEGGTYNEQFF	TGTGCCAGCAGCGTAGAGGGCGGGACCTACAATGAGCAGTTCTTC
NA	TRBV6-1	TRBJ1-1	NA	CASSESGLNTEAFF	TGTGCCAGCAGTGAATCGGGGTTGAACACTGAAGCTTTCTTT
TRBD2	TRBV12-3/TRBV12-4	TRBJ2-1	NA	CASSGLGGNEQFF	TGTGCCAGCAGTGGACTAGGTGGCAATGAGCAGTTCTTC
NA	TRBV12-3/TRBV12-4	TRBJ1-5	NA	CASSLAGAQPQHF	TGTGCCAGCAGTTTAGCGGGGGCACAGCCCCAGCATTTT
NA	TRBV20-1	TRBJ2-1	once	CSASPPTGVANQQFF	TGCAGTGCTAGTCCCCCTACGGGAGTAGCCAATCAGCAGTTCTTC
NA	TRBV5-6	TRBJ1-1	NA	CASSLRLNGEAFF	TGTGCCAGCAGCTTACGACTAAACGGTGAAGCTTTCTTT
NA	TRBV30	TRBJ2-5	NA	CAWSVLFPSRETQYF	TGTGCCTGGAGCGTCCTTTTCCCCAGTAGGGAGACCCAGTACTTC
NA	TRBV6-6	TRBJ2-3	NA	CASSYLSTADTQYF	TGTGCCAGCAGTTACCTCTCTACGGCAGATACGCAGTATTTT
NA	TRBV19	TRBJ1-1	NA	CASSPFRGRMDTEAFF	TGTGCCAGTAGTCCGTTCAGGGGCAGGATGGACACTGAAGCTTTCTTT
NA	TRBV19	TRBJ1-1	NA	CASSITKREAFF	TGTGCCAGTAGTATTACCAAGCGGGAAGCTTTCTTT
TRBD2	TRBV5-4	TRBJ2-2	NA	CASSLDPSGRSNTGELFF	TGTGCCAGCAGCTTGGATCCTAGCGGGAGGTCTAACACCGGGGAGCTGTTTTTT
TRBD1	TRBV6-5	TRBJ2-1	NA	CASSYSGRGSNEQFF	TGTGCCAGCAGTTACTCGGGCAGGGGGAGCAATGAGCAGTTCTTC
TRBD1	TRBV11-3	TRBJ1-2	NA	CASSLEAGGIYGYTF	TGTGCCAGCAGCTTAGAGGCAGGGGGAATCTATGGCTACACCTTC
NA	TRBV11-3	TRBJ2-5	NA	CASSPRGKGETQYF	TGTGCCAGCAGCCCGCGGGGCAAGGGAGAGACCCAGTACTTC
NA	TRBV5-5	TRBJ1-1	NA	CASSLGQEIAEAFF	TGTGCCAGCAGCTTGGGACAGGAAATTGCGGAGGCTTTCTTT
NA	TRBV7-9	TRBJ1-1	NA	CASSPNPNTEAFF	TGTGCCAGCAGCCCCAACCCGAACACTGAAGCTTTCTTT
NA	TRBV6-1	TRBJ1-5	NA	CASSAVGGSPNQPQHF	TGTGCCAGCAGTGCGGTGGGTGGGAGCCCCAATCAGCCCCAGCATTTT
TRBD2	TRBV3-1/TRBV3-2	TRBJ2-1	NA	CASSPQGVSGTDNEQFF	TGTGCCAGCAGCCCGCAAGGAGTTAGCGGGACCGACAATGAGCAGTTCTTC
NA	TRBV10-3	TRBJ2-3	NA	CAIRDGLGVDTQYF	TGTGCCATCAGGGACGGCCTAGGGGTTGATACGCAGTATTTT
NA	TRBV30	TRBJ1-4	NA	CAWSRGGRGPTEKLFF	TGTGCCTGGAGCCGGGGAGGCCGGGGGCCTACAGAAAAACTGTTTTTT
NA	TRBV11-1	TRBJ1-1	NA	CASSWATGNTEAFF	TGTGCCAGCAGCTGGGCGACAGGGAACACTGAAGCTTTCTTT
NA	TRBV7-2	TRBJ1-5	NA	CASSDRGGQPQHF	TGTGCCAGCAGCGATCGGGGGGGTCAGCCCCAGCATTTT
NA	TRBV30	TRBJ2-7	NA	CAWRGGRVNEQYF	TGTGCCTGGAGAGGTGGCAGGGTAAACGAGCAGTACTTC
NA	TRBV9	TRBJ2-5	NA	CASSVYKGGETQYF	TGTGCCAGCAGCGTATATAAAGGAGGAGAGACCCAGTACTTC
NA	TRBV5-8	TRBJ2-1	NA	CASPRPNYNEQFF	TGTGCCAGCCCTCGACCGAACTACAATGAGCAGTTCTTC
NA	TRBV19	TRBJ1-5	NA	CASSGQNSNQPQHF	TGTGCCAGTAGCGGACAGAACTCTAATCAGCCCCAGCATTTT
NA	TRBV10-1	TRBJ2-1	NA	CASSDPPGGRSYNEQFF	TGCGCCAGCAGTGATCCCCCCGGGGGTCGGTCCTACAATGAGCAGTTCTTC
TRBD2	TRBV7-3	TRBJ2-1	NA	CASSGTTYNEQFF	TGTGCCAGCAGCGGGACTACCTACAATGAGCAGTTCTTC